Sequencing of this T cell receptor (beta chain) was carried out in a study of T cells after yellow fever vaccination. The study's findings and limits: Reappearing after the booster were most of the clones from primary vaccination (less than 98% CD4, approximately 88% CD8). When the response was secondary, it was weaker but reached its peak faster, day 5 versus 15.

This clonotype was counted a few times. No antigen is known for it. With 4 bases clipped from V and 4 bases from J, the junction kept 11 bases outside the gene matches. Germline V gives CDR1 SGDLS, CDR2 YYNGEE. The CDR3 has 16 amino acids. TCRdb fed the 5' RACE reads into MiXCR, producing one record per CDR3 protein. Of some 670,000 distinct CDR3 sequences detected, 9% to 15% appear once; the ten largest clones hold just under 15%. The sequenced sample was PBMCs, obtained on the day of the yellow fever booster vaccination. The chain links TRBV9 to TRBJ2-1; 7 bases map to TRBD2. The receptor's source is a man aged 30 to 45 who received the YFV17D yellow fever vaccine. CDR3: CASSPPGLVRYNEQFF. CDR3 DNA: TGTGCCAGCAGCCCCCCCGGACTAGTAAGGTACAATGAGCAGTTCTTC.